These 10 T cell receptor beta chains were all obtained from the same sample, sequenced in a study of PD-L1 blockade in urothelial cancer (dated by TCRdb to about 2017). Library construction relied on the immunoSEQ multiplex PCR assay. Entries here come from immuneACCESS through TCRdb and include only in-frame sequences with V and J called. Some clones fail to appear in such tables; in the studies checked, an unresolved V gene covers under half of the shortfall, and the cause of the remainder is unknown. The sample table contains more than 55,000 clones; only one count was recorded for about 86% of them. Less than 3.5% of the sample belongs to the ten largest clones. The specimen comprised PBMCs, sampled around atezolizumab (anti-PD-L1) treatment. The receptors were gathered from a man aged 45-60 years with urothelial cancer.

The V gene is TRBV28, the J gene TRBJ2-3; TRBD2 aligns across 7 bases. After removal of 1 base from V and 0 bases from J, the junction contained 7 bases not matched to a gene. Germline lookup yields CDR1 MDHEN and CDR2 SYDVKM. The CDR3 contains 17 residues. CDR3 protein: CASSLFDLGLSTDTQYF. In DNA, the CDR3 is TGTGCCAGCAGTTTATTCGATTTGGGACTAAGCACAGATACGCAGTATTTT.

This clone was seen just once. V gene TRBV7-2 combines with J gene TRBJ2-1; D gene ambiguous. V gave up 4 bases and J gave up 0 bases, with 10 bases separating them. CDR3 length equals 15 residues. CDR1 and CDR2 (germline): SGHTA, FQGNSA. CDR3 protein: CASSSYPSSYNEQFF. The CDR3 DNA is TGTGCCAGCAGCTCCTACCCGAGCTCCTACAATGAGCAGTTCTTC.

The CDR3 nucleotides read TGTGCCCCTCTCCAGGGGGGCTCCTACAATGAGCAGTTCTTC. Amino acid sequence: CAPLQGGSYNEQFF. The rearrangement uses TRBV28 and TRBJ2-1; perhaps TRBD1 as D (7 bases). The CDR3 consists of 14 residues. V lost 11 bases to trimming and J lost 0 bases, with 14 bases between them. Germline-derived CDR1 and CDR2 are MDHEN and SYDVKM. Full variable domain (outside the CDR3, taken from reference TRBV28 and TRBJ2-1): DVKVTQSSRYLVKRTGEKVFLECVQDMDHENMFWYRQDPGLGLRLIYFSYDVKMKEKGDIPEGYSVSREKKERFSLILESASTNQTSMYLCAPLQGGSYNEQFFGPGTRLTVL.

The chain recombines TRBV28 with TRBJ1-6; the D gene is possibly TRBD1 (5 bases). V dropped 9 bases and J dropped 3 bases, with 9 bases sitting between them. CDR3 length equals 13 residues. Germline-derived CDR1 and CDR2 are MDHEN and SYDVKM. CDR3 sequence (DNA): TGTGCCAGTATACAGGACTATAATTCACCCCTCCACTTT. The encoded protein is CASIQDYNSPLHF.

The V and J genes are TRBV14 and TRBJ2-1; tentatively, D is TRBD2 (5 bases). The V gene lost 1 base and the J gene lost 5 bases, with 15 bases spanning the gap. This CDR3 has 16 amino acids. The germline V gene encodes CDR1 SGHDN and CDR2 FVKESK. CDR3 amino acids: CASSQGAGLRHNEQFF. Here the CDR3 DNA reads TGTGCCAGCAGCCAAGGTGCTGGACTCCGACACAATGAGCAGTTCTTC.

The chain couples TRBV28 to TRBJ2-2; a weak D match, TRBD2 (6 bases). V lost 4 bases to trimming and J lost 5 bases, with 14 bases between them. Germline V gene lookup returns CDR1 MDHEN and CDR2 SYDVKM. This CDR3 is 15 amino acids long. The CDR3 DNA follows: TGTGCCAGCAGTTCGCCCGGGACTCTTACCGGGGAGCTGTTTTTT. Translating gives CASSSPGTLTGELFF.

This chain joins TRBV2 and TRBJ2-5; maybe TRBD1 (6 bases). The CDR3 covers 13 residues. The V gene's germline CDR1 is SNHLY and CDR2 FYNNEI. V dropped 7 bases and J dropped 0 bases, with 9 bases sitting between them. CDR3 DNA: TGTGCCAGCAACAGGGATAACCAAGAGACCCAGTACTTC. Its protein product is CASNRDNQETQYF.

The rearrangement links TRBV28 to TRBJ1-2; D is undetermined. Trimming left V 6 bases short and J 4 bases short, with 12 bases between. The CDR3 sequence is 13 residues long. Germline CDR1 is MDHEN and CDR2 is SYDVKM. CDR3: CASSPPWAYGYTF. CDR3 DNA: TGTGCCAGCAGCCCGCCTTGGGCCTATGGCTACACCTTC.

The rearrangement joins TRBV4-2 to TRBJ1-5; D uncertain. This CDR3 region has 14 residues. Trimming removed 1 base at V and 6 bases at J, with 10 bases between. Germline assignment: CDR1 LGHNA and CDR2 YNFKEQ. CDR3 sequence (DNA): TGTGCCAGCAGCCAAGTTGATTCCGGTCAGCCCCAGCATTTT. This codes for CASSQVDSGQPQHF.

This chain joins TRBV7-2 and TRBJ2-5; perhaps TRBD2 as D (6 bases). CDR1 is SGHTA and CDR2 is FQGNSA in the germline V gene. V was shortened by 5 bases and J by 4 bases, with 11 bases between the two germline ends. This CDR3 has 13 residues. CDR3 sequence (DNA): TGTGCCAGCAGCGGAGGGGTTGGAGAGACCCAGTACTTC. Translation: CASSGGVGETQYF.